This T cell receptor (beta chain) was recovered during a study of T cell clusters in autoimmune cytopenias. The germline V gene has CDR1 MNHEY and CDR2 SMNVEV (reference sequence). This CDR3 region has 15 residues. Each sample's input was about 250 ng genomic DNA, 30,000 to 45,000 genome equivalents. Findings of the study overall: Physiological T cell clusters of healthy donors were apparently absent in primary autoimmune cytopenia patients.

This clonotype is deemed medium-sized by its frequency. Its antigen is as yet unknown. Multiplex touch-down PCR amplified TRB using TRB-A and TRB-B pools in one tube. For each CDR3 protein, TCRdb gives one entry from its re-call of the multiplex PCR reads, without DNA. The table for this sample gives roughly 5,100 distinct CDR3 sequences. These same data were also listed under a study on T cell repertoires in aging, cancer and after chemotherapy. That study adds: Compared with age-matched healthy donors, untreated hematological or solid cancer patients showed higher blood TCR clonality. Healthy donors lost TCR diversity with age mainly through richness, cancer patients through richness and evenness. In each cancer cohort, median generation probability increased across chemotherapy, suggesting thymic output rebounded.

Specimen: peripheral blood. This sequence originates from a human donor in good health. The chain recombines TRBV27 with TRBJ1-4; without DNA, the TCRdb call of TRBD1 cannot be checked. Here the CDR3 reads CASSPTGRPSEKLFF. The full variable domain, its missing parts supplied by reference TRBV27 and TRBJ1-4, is EAQVTQNPRYLITVTGKKLTVTCSQNMNHEYMSWYRQDPGLGLRQIYYSMNVEVTDKGDVPEGYKVSRKEKRNFPLILESPSPNQTSLYFCASSPTGRPSEKLFFGSGTQLSVL.